This note documents a single T cell receptor beta chain sequence. The CDR3 totals 11 residues. V lost 8 bases and J 4 bases, leaving 8 bases between the germline ends. CDR1 and CDR2 from the germline V gene are MNHEY and SVGAGI. The data derive from a study of blood T cell repertoires in COVID-19. Across the whole study: The United States, Italy and Spain provided the acute and convalescent COVID-19 samples. Nucleic acid was either cDNA or gDNA, and it came from T cells, B-cell-depleted T cells, or PBMCs.

Using immunoSEQ multiplex PCR, the repertoire was profiled, and TCRdb retains in-frame clones only, with some absent. This repertoire shows around 250,000 clones, approximately 84% found once; its top ten account for around 1.9%. The receptor was derived from a woman of 80 years or more with acute or convalescent COVID-19. Sequenced input: peripheral blood. The rearrangement links TRBV6-5 to TRBJ2-5; D ambiguous. CDR3 amino acids: CASRLSETQYF. Written as DNA, the CDR3 is TGTGCCAGCCGACTTTCAGAGACCCAGTACTTC.